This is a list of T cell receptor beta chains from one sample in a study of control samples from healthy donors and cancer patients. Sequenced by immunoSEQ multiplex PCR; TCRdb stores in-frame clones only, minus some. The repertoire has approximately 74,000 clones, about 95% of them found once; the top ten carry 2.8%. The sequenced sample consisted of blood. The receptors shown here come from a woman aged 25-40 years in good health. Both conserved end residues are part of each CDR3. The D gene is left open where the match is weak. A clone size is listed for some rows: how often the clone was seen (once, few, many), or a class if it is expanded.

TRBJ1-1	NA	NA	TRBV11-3	CASTYRQSSNTEAFF	TGTGCCAGCACTTACAGGCAATCCTCGAACACTGAAGCTTTCTTT
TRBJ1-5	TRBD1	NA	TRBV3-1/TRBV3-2	CASSLRGGQPQHF	TGTGCCAGCAGCCTCAGGGGGGGTCAGCCCCAGCATTTT
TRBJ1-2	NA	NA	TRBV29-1	CSVYEFYGYTF	TGCAGCGTTTACGAGTTCTATGGCTACACCTTC
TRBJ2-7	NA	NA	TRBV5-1	CASRTENYEQYF	TGCGCCAGCAGGACAGAGAACTACGAGCAGTACTTC
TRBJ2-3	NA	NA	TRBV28	CASSLLPRTDTQYF	TGTGCCAGCAGTTTGCTACCCCGCACAGATACGCAGTATTTT
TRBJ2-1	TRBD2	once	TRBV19	CASSIALAGAYNEQFF	TGTGCCAGTAGTATCGCGCTAGCGGGCGCCTACAATGAGCAGTTCTTC
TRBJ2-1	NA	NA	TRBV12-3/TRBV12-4	CASSPEAEQFF	TGTGCCAGCAGCCCCGAGGCTGAGCAGTTCTTC
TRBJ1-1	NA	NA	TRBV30	CAWSVWPNTEAFF	TGTGCCTGGAGTGTATGGCCGAACACTGAAGCTTTCTTT
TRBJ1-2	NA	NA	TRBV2	CASSEQGDYYGYTF	TGTGCCAGCAGTGAACAGGGAGATTACTATGGCTACACCTTC
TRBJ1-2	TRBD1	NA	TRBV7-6	CASSPNTGGVGYGYTF	TGTGCCAGCAGCCCAAATACAGGGGGCGTTGGCTATGGCTACACCTTC
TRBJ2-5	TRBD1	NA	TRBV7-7	CASSLRTGHQETQYF	TGTGCTAGCAGCTTAAGGACAGGACACCAAGAGACCCAGTACTTC
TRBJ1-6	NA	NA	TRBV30	CAWTQIRYNSPLHF	TGTGCCTGGACCCAGATTCGCTATAATTCACCCCTCCACTTT
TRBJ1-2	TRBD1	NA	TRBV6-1	CASSEALGQGINGYTF	TGTGCCAGCAGTGAAGCCTTGGGACAGGGAATCAATGGCTACACCTTC
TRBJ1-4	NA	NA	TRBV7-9	CASSYREENEKLFF	TGTGCCAGCAGCTACAGGGAAGAGAATGAAAAACTGTTTTTT
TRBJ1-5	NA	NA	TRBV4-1	CASSQEEGWSNQPQHF	TGCGCCAGCAGCCAAGAAGAAGGGTGGAGCAATCAGCCCCAGCATTTT
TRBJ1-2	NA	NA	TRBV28	CASSWTRDGYTF	TGTGCCAGCAGTTGGACAAGGGATGGCTACACCTTC
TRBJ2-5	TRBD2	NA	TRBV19	CASSSQGSGGRETQYF	TGTGCCAGTAGTTCTCAGGGTAGCGGGGGCAGAGAGACCCAGTACTTC
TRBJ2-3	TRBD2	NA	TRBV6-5	CVVGRGRPDTQYF	TGTGTAGTAGGGAGGGGCCGACCAGATACGCAGTATTTT
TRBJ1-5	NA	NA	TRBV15	CATSRDPSQPQHF	TGTGCCACCAGCAGAGACCCAAGCCAGCCCCAGCATTTT
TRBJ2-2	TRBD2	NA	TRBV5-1	CASSSRTSGDTGELFF	TGCGCCAGCAGCTCCCGGACTAGCGGGGACACCGGGGAGCTGTTTTTT
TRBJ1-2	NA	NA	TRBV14	CASSQPSQGYTF	TGTGCCAGCAGCCAACCGAGCCAGGGCTACACCTTC
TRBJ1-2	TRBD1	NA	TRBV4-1	CASSRTGVEGYTF	TGCGCCAGCAGCAGGACAGGGGTGGAAGGCTACACCTTC
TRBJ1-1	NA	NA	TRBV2	CASSQQGAGEAFF	TGTGCCAGCAGCCAACAAGGGGCGGGTGAAGCTTTCTTT
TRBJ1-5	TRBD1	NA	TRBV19	CASMGQGAWSQHF	TGTGCCAGTATGGGGCAGGGGGCTTGGTCCCAGCATTTT
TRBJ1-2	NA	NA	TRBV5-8	CASSLSANYGYTF	TGTGCCAGCAGCTTGTCCGCTAACTATGGCTACACCTTC
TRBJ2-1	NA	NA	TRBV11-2	CASSLDITGYNEQFF	TGTGCCAGCAGCTTAGATATTACAGGCTACAATGAGCAGTTCTTC
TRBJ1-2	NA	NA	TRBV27	CASSPTGIDNRYGYTF	TGTGCCAGCAGTCCTACAGGGATCGATAACCGCTATGGCTACACCTTC
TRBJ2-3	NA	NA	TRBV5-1	CASRLDTEITDTQYF	TGCGCCAGCAGACTTGACACGGAAATCACAGATACGCAGTATTTT
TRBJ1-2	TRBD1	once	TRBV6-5	CASRRETGINYGYTF	TGTGCCAGCAGGAGGGAGACAGGGATAAACTATGGCTACACCTTC
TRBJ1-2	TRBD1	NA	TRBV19	CASSIQGEYGYTF	TGTGCCAGTAGTATACAGGGGGAGTATGGCTACACCTTC
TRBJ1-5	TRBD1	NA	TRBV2	CASSFLGTGGKAQHF	TGTGCCAGCAGTTTTCTTGGGACAGGGGGCAAAGCCCAGCATTTT
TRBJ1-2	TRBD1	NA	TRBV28	CASSSDRVGYTF	TGTGCCAGCAGTTCGGACAGGGTTGGCTACACCTTC
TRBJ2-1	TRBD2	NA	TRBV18	CASSPSIPSGDDNEQFF	TGTGCCAGCTCACCCTCTATTCCTAGCGGGGACGACAATGAGCAGTTCTTC
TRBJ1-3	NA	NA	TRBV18	CASSPGRAASGNTIYF	TGTGCCAGCTCACCGGGAAGGGCAGCCTCTGGAAACACCATATATTTT
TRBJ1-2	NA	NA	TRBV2	CASRDSPFYGYTF	TGTGCCAGCAGGGACAGCCCTTTCTATGGCTACACCTTC
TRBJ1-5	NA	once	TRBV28	CASQRVVGNQPQHF	TGTGCCAGCCAAAGGGTGGTGGGCAATCAGCCCCAGCATTTT
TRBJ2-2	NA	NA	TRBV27	CASSLSTHTGELFF	TGTGCCAGCAGTTTGTCGACGCACACCGGGGAGCTGTTTTTT
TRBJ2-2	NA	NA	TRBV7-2	CASSPASRELFF	TGTGCCAGCAGCCCCGCAAGCCGGGAGCTGTTTTTT
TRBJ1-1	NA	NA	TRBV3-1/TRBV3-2	CASSQARLGVNTEAFF	TGTGCCAGCAGCCAAGCAAGACTAGGGGTGAACACTGAAGCTTTCTTT
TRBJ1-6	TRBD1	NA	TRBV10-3	CAISERTGDSPLHF	TGTGCCATCAGTGAGAGGACAGGGGATTCACCCCTCCACTTT
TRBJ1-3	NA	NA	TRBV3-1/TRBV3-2	CASSQESRTIYF	TGTGCCAGCAGCCAGGAGAGCCGCACCATATATTTT
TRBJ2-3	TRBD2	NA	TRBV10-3	CAIGERGVTDTQYF	TGTGCCATCGGAGAGCGGGGGGTCACAGATACGCAGTATTTT
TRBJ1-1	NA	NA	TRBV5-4	CASSFFNVLAEAFF	TGTGCCAGCAGCTTTTTCAATGTTCTCGCTGAAGCTTTCTTT
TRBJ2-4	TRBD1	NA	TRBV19	CATGDRAAKNIQYF	TGTGCGACCGGGGACAGGGCGGCCAAAAACATTCAGTACTTC
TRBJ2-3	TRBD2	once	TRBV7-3	CASSRRGFTDTQYF	TGTGCCAGCAGCCGGCGGGGGTTCACAGATACGCAGTATTTT
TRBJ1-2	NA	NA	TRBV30	CAWSVTRGPHGYTF	TGTGCCTGGAGTGTAACCCGGGGGCCTCATGGCTACACCTTC
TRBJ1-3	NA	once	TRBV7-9	CASSLSAGAWGNTIYF	TGTGCCAGCAGCTTATCGGCAGGGGCATGGGGAAACACCATATATTTT
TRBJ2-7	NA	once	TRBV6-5	CASRGGHEQYF	TGTGCCAGCAGGGGGGGGCACGAGCAGTACTTC